The 4 T cell receptor beta chains given below trace back to one sample, sequenced in a study of cytomegalovirus exposure and HLA in healthy donors. The method was immunoSEQ multiplex PCR; TCRdb's version includes in-frame clones alone and lacks a portion of them. The sample yields some 150,000 clones, around 88% seen once. The sample taken for sequencing was PBMCs. All receptors come from a young woman in good health and CMV-seropositive.

A few counts support this clone. The rearrangement uses TRBV7-2 and TRBJ2-3, with a tentative D call TRBD1 (5 bases). This CDR3 is 13 amino acids long. V lost 1 base and J 4 bases, leaving 6 bases between the germline ends. Germline assignment: CDR1 SGHTA and CDR2 FQGNSA. This chain's CDR3 is CASSLGGADTQYF. As DNA, the CDR3 is TGTGCCAGCAGCTTAGGGGGCGCAGATACGCAGTATTTT.

This clone appeared a single time. The chain is built from TRBV27 and TRBJ2-2; possible D gene TRBD1, 6 bases. CDR3 size: 15 residues. The germline V gene encodes CDR1 MNHEY and CDR2 SMNVEV (reference sequence). V was clipped by 7 bases and J by 0 bases, with 12 bases between them. The CDR3 region has the DNA TGTGCCAGCAAGACAGGAACCGCGAACACCGGGGAGCTGTTTTTT. It specifies CASKTGTANTGELFF.

This clone was found a few times. J is TRBJ2-7 and V is TRBV19, with TRBD2 matching 10 bases. This CDR3 region has 15 residues. V trimming: 2 bases; J trimming: 5 bases; junction bases outside the gene matches: 6. Germline lookup yields CDR1 LNHDA and CDR2 SQIVND (reference sequence). The CDR3 DNA sequence: TGTGCCAGTAGTATAAAAAGCGGGAGGGCCCACGAGCAGTACTTC. This encodes CASSIKSGRAHEQYF.

The chain has TRBV7-3 and TRBJ2-1, with a possible D match to TRBD1 (6 bases). This CDR3 has 15 residues. The ends were cut back, 0 bases at V and 6 bases at J, with 12 bases in the middle. Germline loops: CDR1 SGHTA, CDR2 FQGTGA. CDR3 sequence (DNA): TGTGCCAGCAGCTTAACGACAGGTAGGAGCAATGAGCAGTTCTTC. Protein: CASSLTTGRSNEQFF.